This T cell receptor beta chain is drawn from a study of radiotherapy plus CTLA-4 blockade in lung cancer. CDR1 is LGHNA, CDR2 YSLEER, per germline. The CDR3 extends over 14 amino acids. The ends were cut back, 4 bases at V and 2 bases at J, with 11 bases in the middle. Data came from immunoSEQ multiplex PCR; TCRdb stores just in-frame clones and leaves some out. The sample yields around 85,000 clones, 75% to 90% seen once. Ipilimumab CTLA-4 blockade and focal radiation were given to patients with chemo-refractory metastatic non-small-cell lung cancer. This receptor was obtained from a human donor with non-small cell lung cancer who had a partial response to radiotherapy plus ipilimumab. The source material was peripheral blood, sampled from a patient treated with radiotherapy plus ipilimumab. The chain links TRBV4-3 to TRBJ1-2; D may be TRBD1 (5 bases). CDR3 residues: CASSPEEGNYGYTF. CDR3 DNA: TGCGCCAGCAGCCCCGAGGAGGGGAACTATGGCTACACCTTC.